This T cell receptor (beta chain) was found in a study of early T cells in non-severe SARS-CoV-2 infection. Whole-study context: RNA in bulk from unsorted whole blood was sequenced, and chains were unpaired. Study conclusions and caveats: Private and CD4 specificities were missed by VDJdb matching, skewed to anti-spike CD8.

This clonotype was seen at least ten times. Antigen unknown. Unique molecular identifier tags were affixed to discrete cDNA molecules. One entry per CDR3 protein, called by TCRdb with MiXCR from the 5' RACE reads. The table shows about 26,000 distinct CDR3 sequences, with about 4% occurring only once. V was shortened by 0 bases and J by 5 bases, with 14 bases between the two germline ends. Germline V gene lookup returns CDR1 LGHNA and CDR2 YSLEER. CDR3 length: 15 residues. The sequence was obtained from an adult who was a healthcare worker with PCR-confirmed SARS-CoV-2 infection or an uninfected control (not recorded which). Source material: whole blood. The chain uses TRBV4-3 and TRBJ2-7; TRBD1 or TRBD2 may be the D gene (5 bases each). The CDR3 spells CASSQDTGPANEQYF. The CDR3 DNA is TGCGCCAGCAGCCAAGATACGGGACCCGCGAACGAGCAGTACTTC.